The next 8 T cell receptor beta chains were all read from a single sample in a study of kidney transplant recipient with SARS-CoV-2 infection (dated by TCRdb to about 2021). This sample was sequenced with an Illumina MiSeq. Starting from the raw public reads, TCRdb applied fastp trimming at Q25, assembled clones with MiXCR and retained in-frame beta chains. Rows with a matching CDR3 protein are joined into one entry that keeps the most common DNA and genes. Within this sample are fewer than 250,000 distinct CDR3 sequences, with 29% of them counted one time only. The leading ten clones occupy roughly 7% of the sample. The time point label corresponds to: pre-pandemic baseline sample and day 111 after first positive SARS-CoV-2 test. Material: a blood sample, obtained at baseline and between days 110 and 120 from a kidney transplant recipient. These receptors were obtained from a male patient younger than 45 who had COVID-19 and was a kidney transplant recipient. After a transplant, some T cells may be of graft donor origin.

A note on this clonotype: A much larger clone differs from this one at a single base, so this may be a read error. The chain combines TRBV2 with TRBJ1-2, with TRBD1 matching 9 bases. This CDR3 contains 15 residues. The J segment lost 0 bases and the V segment lost 7 bases, leaving 6 bases of the junction unmatched. Germline values: CDR1 SNHLY, CDR2 FYNNEI. The CDR3 DNA reads as TGTGCCAGCAAGGCCGGACAGGGGACTAACTATGGCTACACCTTC. Translation gives CASKAGQGTNYGYTF.

This clonotype was found many times. The rearrangement uses TRBV27 and TRBJ1-1; D unclear. Trimming cost V 5 bases and J 0 bases, with 13 bases left between them. Germline V gives CDR1 MNHEY, CDR2 SMNVEV (reference sequence). The CDR3 extends over 15 amino acids. The CDR3 DNA reads TGTGCCAGCAGTACTAAGACCCACATGAACACTGAAGCTTTCTTT. Translation gives CASSTKTHMNTEAFF.

Details on this clonotype: A read error is possible here, since a much larger clone lies one base away. This chain connects TRBV10-1 to TRBJ1-2, with D unresolved. CDR3 length equals 17 residues. Germline V gives CDR1 WNHNN, CDR2 SYGVQD (reference sequence). The DNA for the CDR3 is TGCGCCAGCAGTCACATGATAAGATCGCGAAAGACCTATGGCTGCACCTTC. Its translation is CASSHMIRSRKTYGCTF.

As for this clonotype: A much more abundant neighbour one base away suggests this may be a read error. The chain links TRBV6-6 to TRBJ1-6, with D perhaps TRBD1 (6 bases). The V gene's germline CDR1 is MNHNY and CDR2 SVGAGI (reference sequence). V was pared by 0 bases and J by 9 bases, with 21 bases between. This CDR3 has 18 residues. The CDR3 loop reads CASSYSLSGAPSGSPLHF. Here the CDR3 DNA reads TGTGCCAGCAGTTACTCGCTGTCGGGGGCCCCTTCTGGTTCACCCCTCCACTTT.

There are many counts of this clonotype. V is TRBV3-1 and J is TRBJ1-4; no definite D call. CDR1 and CDR2 from the germline V gene are LGHDT and YNNKEL (reference sequence). The CDR3 covers 15 residues. Trimming left V 1 base short and J 4 bases short, with 10 bases between. CDR3 DNA: TGTGCCAGCAGCCAAGCGTTCCGTCGTAATGAAAAACTGTTTTTT. It specifies CASSQAFRRNEKLFF.

As for this clonotype: A much larger clone differs from this one at a single base, so this may be a read error. The chain links TRBV3-1 to TRBJ1-2; D is unclear. CDR3 length equals 17 residues. The germline V gene has CDR1 LGHDT and CDR2 YNNKEL (reference sequence). DNA for the CDR3: TGTGTCAGCAGCAATTCGTTCACCCTTCGAAAGACCTATGGCTACACCTTC. Encoded protein: CVSSNSFTLRKTYGYTF.

About this clonotype: A read error may explain this, as a much larger clone is one base away. The rearrangement joins TRBV20-1 to TRBJ2-4; D may be TRBD1 or TRBD2 (5 bases each). Matching the DNA end better, TRBJ2-7 makes the J call doubtful. Per germline, CDR1 DFQATT and CDR2 SNEGSKA (reference sequence). The CDR3 runs to 12 residues. The CDR3 region has the DNA TGCAGTGCTGTCCGGGACGGCCACGAGCAGTACTTC. Amino acids: CSAVRDGHEQYF.

In regard to this clonotype: A single base separates this from a much larger clone, so it may be a read error. The chain recombines TRBV14 with TRBJ1-4; unclear D gene. This CDR3 has 15 amino acids. Looked up from germline, CDR1 is SGHDN and CDR2 is FVKESK. For the CDR3, the DNA is TGTGCCAGCAATTCGGGAGGCGCAACTAATGAAAAACTGCTTTTT. This gives the protein CASNSGGATNEKLLF.